This T cell receptor (beta chain) is from a study of response to subunit inactivated influenza vaccine. TCRdb itself ran the RT-PCR reads through MiXCR, one entry per CDR3 protein. The sample has 200,000 to 250,000 distinct CDR3 sequences; 9% to 15% are singletons. This clonotype showed up just a few times. The CDR3 is 16 amino acids. Germline CDR1 is SGHTA and CDR2 is FQGTGA. V was trimmed by 5 bases and J by 2 bases, leaving 15 bases between them. The J gene is TRBJ2-2, the V gene TRBV7-3, with TRBD1 as a possible D gene (6 bases). This TCR was sampled from a man between 45 and 60 years old who received an inactivated influenza vaccine. Sequencing was performed on non-naive T cells sorted from PBMCs, taken 14 days before vaccination. The chain's CDR3 is CASSLAGTHNTGELFF. For the CDR3, the DNA is TGTGCCAGCAGCCTCGCCGGGACACATAACACCGGGGAGCTGTTTTTT.